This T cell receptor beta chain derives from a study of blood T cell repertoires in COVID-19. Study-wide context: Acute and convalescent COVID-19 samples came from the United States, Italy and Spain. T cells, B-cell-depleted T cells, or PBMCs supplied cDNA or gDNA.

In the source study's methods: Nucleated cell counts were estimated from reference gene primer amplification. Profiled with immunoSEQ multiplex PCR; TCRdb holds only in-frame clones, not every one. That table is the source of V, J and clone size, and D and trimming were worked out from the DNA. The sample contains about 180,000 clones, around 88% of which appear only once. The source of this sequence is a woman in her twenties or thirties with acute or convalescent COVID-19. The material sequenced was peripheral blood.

This CDR3 reads CAVMGVGTDTQYF. Written as DNA, the CDR3 is TGTGCCGTGATGGGAGTTGGGACAGATACGCAGTATTTT. The genes are TRBV18 and TRBJ2-3; a weak D match, TRBD2 (5 bases). Trimming stripped 11 bases from V and 3 bases from J, with 15 bases between. Germline V lookup: CDR1 KGHSH, CDR2 LQKENI. The CDR3 consists of 13 residues.